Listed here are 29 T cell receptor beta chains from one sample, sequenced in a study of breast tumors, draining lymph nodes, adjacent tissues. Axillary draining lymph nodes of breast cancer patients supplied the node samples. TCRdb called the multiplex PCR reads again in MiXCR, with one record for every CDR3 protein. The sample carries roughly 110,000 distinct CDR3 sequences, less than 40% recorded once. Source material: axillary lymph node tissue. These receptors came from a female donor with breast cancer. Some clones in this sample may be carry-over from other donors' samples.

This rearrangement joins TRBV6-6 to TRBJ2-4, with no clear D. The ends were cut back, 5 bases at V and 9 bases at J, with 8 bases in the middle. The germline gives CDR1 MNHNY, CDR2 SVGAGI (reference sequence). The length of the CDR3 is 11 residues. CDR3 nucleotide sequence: TGTGCCAGCAGTCCTGGGTCCATTCAGTACTTC. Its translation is CASSPGSIQYF.

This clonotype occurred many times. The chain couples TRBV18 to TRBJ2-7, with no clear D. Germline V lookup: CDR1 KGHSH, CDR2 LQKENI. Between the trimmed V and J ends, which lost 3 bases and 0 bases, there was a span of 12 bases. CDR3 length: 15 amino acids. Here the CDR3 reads CASSPVIPPSYEQYF. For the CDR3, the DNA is TGTGCCAGCTCACCGGTAATACCACCCTCCTACGAGCAGTACTTC.

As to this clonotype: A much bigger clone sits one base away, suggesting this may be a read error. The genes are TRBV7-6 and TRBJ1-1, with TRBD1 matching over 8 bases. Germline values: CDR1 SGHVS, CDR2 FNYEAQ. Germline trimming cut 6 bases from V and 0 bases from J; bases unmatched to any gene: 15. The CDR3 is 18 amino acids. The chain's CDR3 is CASSLVTGTGPLNTEAFF. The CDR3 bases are TGTGCCAGCAGTTTGGTTACCGGGACAGGACCCTTGAACACTGAAGCTTTCTTT.

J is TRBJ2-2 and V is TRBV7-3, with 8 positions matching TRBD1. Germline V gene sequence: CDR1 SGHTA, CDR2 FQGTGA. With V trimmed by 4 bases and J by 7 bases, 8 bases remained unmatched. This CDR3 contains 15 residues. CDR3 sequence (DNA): TGTGCCAGCAGCTCCGGACAGGGTAGAAGCGGGGAGCTGTTTTTT. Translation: CASSSGQGRSGELFF. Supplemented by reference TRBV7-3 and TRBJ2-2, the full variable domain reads GAGVSQTPSNKVTEKGKYVELRCDPISGHTALYWYRQSLGQGPEFLIYFQGTGAADDSGLPNDRFFAVRPEGSVSTLKIQRTERGDSAVYLCASSSGQGRSGELFFGEGSRLTVL.

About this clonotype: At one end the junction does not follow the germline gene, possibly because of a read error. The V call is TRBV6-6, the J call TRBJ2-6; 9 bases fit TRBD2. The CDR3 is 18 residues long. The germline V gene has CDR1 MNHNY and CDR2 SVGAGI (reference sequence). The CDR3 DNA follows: TGTGCCAGCAGTCACTCTCTAGCGGGGAACTCTGGGGCCAACGTCCTGACTTTC. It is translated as CASSHSLAGNSGANVLTF.

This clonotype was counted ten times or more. CDR3 protein: CASSQGPGLAGAVSGELFF. CDR3 sequence (DNA): TGCGCCAGCAGCCAAGGGCCGGGACTAGCGGGAGCTGTCAGCGGGGAGCTGTTTTTT. This chain joins TRBV4-1 and TRBJ2-2; 14 nucleotides match TRBD2. The J segment lost 7 bases and the V segment lost 1 base, leaving 11 bases of the junction unmatched. The CDR3 runs to 19 residues. Germline CDR1 and CDR2: MGHRA and YSYEKL.

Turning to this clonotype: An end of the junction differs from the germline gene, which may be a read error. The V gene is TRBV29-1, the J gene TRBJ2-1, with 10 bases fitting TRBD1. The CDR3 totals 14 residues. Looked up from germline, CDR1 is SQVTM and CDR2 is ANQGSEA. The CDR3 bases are TGCAGCGCAAGCGACAGGGGGCTTCGCAATGGAGCGGTTTTC. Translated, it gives CSASDRGLRNGAVF.

As DNA, the CDR3 is TGTGCCAGCAGTGAATCGGGAACCTACAATGAGCAGTTCTTC. Translated: CASSESGTYNEQFF. The chain carries TRBV25-1 and TRBJ2-1, with TRBD2 as a possible D gene (5 bases). V was cut by 1 base and J by 2 bases, with 6 bases left in between. The CDR3 is made up of 14 amino acids. Germline-derived CDR1 and CDR2 are MGHDK and SYGVNS.

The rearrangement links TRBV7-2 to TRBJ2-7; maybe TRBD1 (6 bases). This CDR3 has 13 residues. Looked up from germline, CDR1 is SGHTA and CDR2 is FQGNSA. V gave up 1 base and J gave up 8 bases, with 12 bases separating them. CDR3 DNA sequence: TGTGCCAGCAGCTTAGGGAACCGGGACAAGCAGTACTTC. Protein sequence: CASSLGNRDKQYF.

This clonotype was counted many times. CDR3 amino acids: CASSRGQGGYTGELFF. CDR3 in DNA: TGTGCCAGCAGCCGGGGACAGGGGGGCTACACCGGGGAGCTGTTTTTT. This chain uses TRBV5-4 with TRBJ2-2; 11 positions agree with TRBD1. Trimming at V came to 4 bases and at J to 3 bases, leaving 5 bases not matched to a gene. This CDR3 is built from 16 residues. Germline CDR1 reads SGHNT; CDR2 reads YYREEE (reference sequence).

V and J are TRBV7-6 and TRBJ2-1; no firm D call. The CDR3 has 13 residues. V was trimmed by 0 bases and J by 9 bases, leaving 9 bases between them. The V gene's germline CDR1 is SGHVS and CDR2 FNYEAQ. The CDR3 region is CASSLASSFEQFF. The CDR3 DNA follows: TGTGCCAGCAGCTTAGCGAGTAGTTTTGAGCAGTTCTTC.

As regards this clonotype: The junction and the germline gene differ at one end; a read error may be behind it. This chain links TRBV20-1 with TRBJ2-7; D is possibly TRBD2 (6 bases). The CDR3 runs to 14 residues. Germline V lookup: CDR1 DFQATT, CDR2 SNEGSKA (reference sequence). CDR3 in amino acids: CSAKEGTPTYKQYF. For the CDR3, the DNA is TGCAGTGCTAAAGAAGGGACTCCGACCTACAAGCAGTACTTC.

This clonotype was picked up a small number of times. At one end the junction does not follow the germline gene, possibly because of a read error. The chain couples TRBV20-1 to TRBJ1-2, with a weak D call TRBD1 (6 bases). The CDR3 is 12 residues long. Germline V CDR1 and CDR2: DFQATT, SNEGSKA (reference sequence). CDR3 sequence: CSARQEFYGSTF. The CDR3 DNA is TGCAGTGCGAGACAGGAGTTCTATGGCTCCACCTTC.

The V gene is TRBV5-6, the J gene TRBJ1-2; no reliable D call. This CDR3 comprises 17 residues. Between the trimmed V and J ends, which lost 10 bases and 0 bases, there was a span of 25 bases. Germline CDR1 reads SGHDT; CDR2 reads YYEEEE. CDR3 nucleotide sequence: TGTGCCTGGGCCAAAATACTGCGTATCTGTGCTAACTATGGCTACACCTTC. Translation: CAWAKILRICANYGYTF.

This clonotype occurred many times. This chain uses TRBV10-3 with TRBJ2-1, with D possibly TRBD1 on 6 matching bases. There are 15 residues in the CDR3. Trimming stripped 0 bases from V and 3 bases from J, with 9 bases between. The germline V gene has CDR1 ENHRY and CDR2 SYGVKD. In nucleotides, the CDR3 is TGTGCCATCAGTGAGTCGCAGGGGTTCTACAATGAGCAGTTCTTC. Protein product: CAISESQGFYNEQFF.

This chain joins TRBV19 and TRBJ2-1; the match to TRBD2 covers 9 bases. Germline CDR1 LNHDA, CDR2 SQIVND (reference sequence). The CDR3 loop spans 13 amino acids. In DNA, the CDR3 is TGTGCTCAGCGGGGGGTCTCCTACAATGAGCAGTTCTTC. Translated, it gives CAQRGVSYNEQFF.

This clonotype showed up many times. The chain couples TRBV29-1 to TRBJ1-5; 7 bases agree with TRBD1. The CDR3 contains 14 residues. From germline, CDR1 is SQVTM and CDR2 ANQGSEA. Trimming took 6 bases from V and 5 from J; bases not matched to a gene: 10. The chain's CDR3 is CSVSGGGNDQPQHF. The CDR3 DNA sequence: TGCAGCGTCTCGGGAGGGGGCAACGATCAGCCCCAGCATTTT.

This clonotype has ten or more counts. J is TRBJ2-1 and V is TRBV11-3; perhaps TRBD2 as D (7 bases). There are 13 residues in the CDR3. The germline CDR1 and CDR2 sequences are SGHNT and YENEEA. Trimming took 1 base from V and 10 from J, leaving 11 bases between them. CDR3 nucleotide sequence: TGTGCCAGCAGCTTAGGCGGGGGCGACGAGCAGTTCTTC. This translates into CASSLGGGDEQFF.

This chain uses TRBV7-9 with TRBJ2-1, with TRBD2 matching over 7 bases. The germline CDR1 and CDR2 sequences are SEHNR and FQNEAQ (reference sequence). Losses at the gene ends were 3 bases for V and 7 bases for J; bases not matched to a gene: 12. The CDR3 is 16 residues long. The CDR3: CASSFPGGGPSNEQFF. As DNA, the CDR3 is TGTGCCAGCAGCTTCCCCGGGGGAGGGCCCTCAAATGAGCAGTTCTTC.

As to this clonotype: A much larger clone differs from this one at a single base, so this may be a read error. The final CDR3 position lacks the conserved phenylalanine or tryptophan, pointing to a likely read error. CDR3 region: CSAWGGLGAKNIQYC. CDR3 bases: TGCAGTGCTTGGGGAGGATTGGGAGCCAAAAACATTCAGTACTGC. The chain carries TRBV20-1 and TRBJ2-4; D is perhaps TRBD2 (6 bases). Per germline, CDR1 DFQATT and CDR2 SNEGSKA (reference sequence). The CDR3 is made up of 15 amino acids. The V and J ends lost 5 bases and 0 bases respectively, with 14 bases between them.

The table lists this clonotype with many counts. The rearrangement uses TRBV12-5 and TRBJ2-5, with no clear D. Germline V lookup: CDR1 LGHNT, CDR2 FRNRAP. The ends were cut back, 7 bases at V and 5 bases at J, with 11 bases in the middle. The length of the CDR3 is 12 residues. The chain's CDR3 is CASDPRRETQYF. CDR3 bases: TGTGCTAGTGATCCCCGAAGGGAGACCCAGTACTTC.

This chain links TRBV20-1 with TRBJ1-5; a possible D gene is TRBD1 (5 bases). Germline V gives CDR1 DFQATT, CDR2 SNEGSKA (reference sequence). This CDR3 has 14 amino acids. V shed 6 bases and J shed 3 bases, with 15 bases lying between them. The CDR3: CSARQGYVNQPQHF. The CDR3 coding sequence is TGCAGTGCCAGGCAGGGATACGTCAATCAGCCCCAGCATTTT.

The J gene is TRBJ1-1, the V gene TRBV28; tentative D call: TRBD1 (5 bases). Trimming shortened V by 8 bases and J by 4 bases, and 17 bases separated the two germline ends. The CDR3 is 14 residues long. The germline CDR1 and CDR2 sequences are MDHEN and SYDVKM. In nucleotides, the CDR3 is TGTGCCAGCTCCCCCAGGGTAATGAGCACTGAAGCTTTCTTT. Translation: CASSPRVMSTEAFF.

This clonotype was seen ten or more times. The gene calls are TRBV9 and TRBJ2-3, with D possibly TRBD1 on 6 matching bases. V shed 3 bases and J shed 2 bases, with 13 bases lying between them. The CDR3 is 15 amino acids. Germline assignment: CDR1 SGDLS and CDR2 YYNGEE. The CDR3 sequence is CASSGGGYHTDTQYF. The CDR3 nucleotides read TGTGCCAGCAGCGGAGGGGGATACCACACAGATACGCAGTATTTT. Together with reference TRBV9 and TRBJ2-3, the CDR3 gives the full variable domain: DSGVTQTPKHLITATGQRVTLRCSPRSGDLSVYWYQQSLDQGLQFLIQYYNGEERAKGNILERFSAQQFPDLHSELNLSSLELGDSALYFCASSGGGYHTDTQYFGPGTRLTVL.

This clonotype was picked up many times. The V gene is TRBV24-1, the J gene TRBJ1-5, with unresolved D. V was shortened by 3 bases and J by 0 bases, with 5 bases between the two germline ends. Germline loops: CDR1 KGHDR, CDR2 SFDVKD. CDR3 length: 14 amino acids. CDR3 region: CATSDTDSNQPQHF. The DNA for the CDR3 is TGTGCCACCAGTGATACTGATAGCAATCAGCCCCAGCATTTT.

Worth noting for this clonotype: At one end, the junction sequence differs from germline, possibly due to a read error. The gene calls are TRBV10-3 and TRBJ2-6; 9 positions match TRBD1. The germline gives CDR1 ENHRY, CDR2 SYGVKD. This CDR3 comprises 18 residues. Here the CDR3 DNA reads TGTGCCGTCAGTAAGGTAACAGGGGGCGCAACTGGGGTCAACGTCCTGACTTTC. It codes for CAVSKVTGGATGVNVLTF.

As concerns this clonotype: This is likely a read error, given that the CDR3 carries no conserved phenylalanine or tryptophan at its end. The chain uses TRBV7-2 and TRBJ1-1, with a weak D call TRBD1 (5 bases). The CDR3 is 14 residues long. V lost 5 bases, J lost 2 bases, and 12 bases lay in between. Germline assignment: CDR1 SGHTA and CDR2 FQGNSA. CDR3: CASSLQAVNTEAFL. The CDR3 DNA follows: TGTGCCAGCAGCCTACAGGCAGTAAACACTGAAGCTTTCCTT.

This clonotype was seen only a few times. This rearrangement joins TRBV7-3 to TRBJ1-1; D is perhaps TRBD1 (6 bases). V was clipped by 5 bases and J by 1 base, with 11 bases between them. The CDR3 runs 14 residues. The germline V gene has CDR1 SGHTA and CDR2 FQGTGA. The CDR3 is CASSPRGGNTEAFF. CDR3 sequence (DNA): TGTGCCAGCAGCCCGAGGGGGGGGAACACTGAAGCTTTCTTT.

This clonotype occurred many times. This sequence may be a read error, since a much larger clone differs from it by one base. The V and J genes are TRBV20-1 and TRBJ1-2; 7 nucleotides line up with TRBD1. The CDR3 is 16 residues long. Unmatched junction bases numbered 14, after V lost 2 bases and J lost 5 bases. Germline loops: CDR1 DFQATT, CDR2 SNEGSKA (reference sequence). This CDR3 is CSARSRAGTAVYGYTF. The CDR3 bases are TGCAGTGCTAGATCCCGAGCAGGGACAGCGGTTTATGGCTACACCTTC.